A selection of T cell receptor beta chains follows, all from one sample in a study of molecular identifiers for immune sequencing clone quantification. MiXCR, applied by TCRdb to the PCR reads, yields one record per CDR3 protein. This table holds 79,000 or so distinct CDR3 sequences, roughly 23% found once. The sample consisted of naive CD8+ T cells from blood, with Jurkat cell RNA spiked in. The receptors derive from a human donor in good health. Some libraries in this study had Jurkat cell RNA spiked in. The CDR3 runs from the conserved cysteine through the conserved F or W. Each record gives: J gene, D gene, V gene, clone size, CDR3 protein, CDR3 DNA. D genes are given only for firm matches. For some rows the clone size is stated as once, few or many, or as a class when expanded; others skip it.

j_gene: TRBJ1-2
d_gene: -
v_gene: TRBV5-6
abundance: many
CDR3aa: CASRGQLHYGYTF
CDR3nt: TGTGCCAGCAGGGGACAACTACACTATGGCTACACCTTC

j_gene: TRBJ1-1
d_gene: TRBD1
v_gene: TRBV19
abundance: few
CDR3aa: CASTPSGGTEAFF
CDR3nt: TGTGCCAGTACCCCGTCAGGGGGAACTGAAGCTTTCTTT

j_gene: TRBJ2-7
d_gene: -
v_gene: TRBV19
abundance: few
CDR3aa: CASSIARGTPYEQYF
CDR3nt: TGTGCCAGTAGTATAGCTCGCGGGACACCCTACGAGCAGTACTTC

j_gene: TRBJ2-6
d_gene: -
v_gene: TRBV6-5
abundance: many
CDR3aa: CASSYNGDPGANVLTF
CDR3nt: TGTGCCAGCAGTTATAACGGGGATCCTGGGGCCAACGTCCTGACTTTC

j_gene: TRBJ2-5
d_gene: -
v_gene: TRBV13
abundance: many
CDR3aa: CASSPRYQETQYF
CDR3nt: TGTGCCAGCAGCCCGCGCTATCAAGAGACCCAGTACTTC

j_gene: TRBJ2-3
d_gene: TRBD2
v_gene: TRBV27
abundance: many
CDR3aa: CASRLAGVGLDTQYF
CDR3nt: TGTGCCAGCCGACTAGCGGGAGTGGGTTTGGATACGCAGTATTTT

j_gene: TRBJ2-3
d_gene: -
v_gene: TRBV20-1
abundance: many
CDR3aa: CSREEAGVDTQYF
CDR3nt: TGCAGTAGGGAGGAGGCCGGGGTAGATACGCAGTATTTT

j_gene: TRBJ1-1
d_gene: -
v_gene: TRBV13
abundance: -
CDR3aa: CASGLAFVGEIWTNTEAFF
CDR3nt: TGTGCCAGCGGCTTAGCGTTTGTAGGGGAAATTTGGACGAACACTGAAGCTTTCTTT

j_gene: TRBJ2-3
d_gene: TRBD1
v_gene: TRBV2
abundance: many
CDR3aa: CASSESKDRAEDTQYF
CDR3nt: TGTGCCAGCAGTGAATCCAAGGACAGGGCAGAGGATACGCAGTATTTT

j_gene: TRBJ2-1
d_gene: -
v_gene: TRBV6-5
abundance: few
CDR3aa: CASSPFEGSYNEQFF
CDR3nt: TGTGCCAGCAGCCCCTTCGAAGGCTCCTACAATGAGCAGTTCTTC

j_gene: TRBJ1-4
d_gene: TRBD1
v_gene: TRBV27
abundance: few
CDR3aa: CASSPRTGEYEKLFF
CDR3nt: TGTGCCAGCAGTCCCCGGACAGGAGAATATGAAAAACTGTTTTTT

j_gene: TRBJ2-3
d_gene: -
v_gene: TRBV7-6
abundance: many
CDR3aa: CASSLMGGPTDTQYF
CDR3nt: TGTGCCAGCAGCTTAATGGGGGGACCCACAGATACGCAGTATTTT

j_gene: TRBJ2-1
d_gene: -
v_gene: TRBV6-5
abundance: many
CDR3aa: CASSEGSSYNEQFF
CDR3nt: TGTGCCAGCAGTGAGGGTAGCTCCTACAATGAGCAGTTCTTC

j_gene: TRBJ1-2
d_gene: -
v_gene: TRBV3-1
abundance: many
CDR3aa: CASSLFPIYTF
CDR3nt: TGTGCCAGCAGCCTGTTCCCGATCTACACCTTC

j_gene: TRBJ1-1
d_gene: TRBD1
v_gene: TRBV6-5
abundance: many
CDR3aa: CASSYWTGGYTEAFF
CDR3nt: TGTGCCAGCAGTTACTGGACAGGGGGCTACACTGAAGCTTTCTTT

j_gene: TRBJ1-5
d_gene: -
v_gene: TRBV19
abundance: -
CDR3aa: CASRETGWPRPQHF
CDR3nt: TGTGCCAGTAGAGAGACTGGGTGGCCTCGGCCCCAGCATTTT

j_gene: TRBJ2-2
d_gene: -
v_gene: TRBV12-3/TRBV12-4
abundance: few
CDR3aa: CASSHTGQELFF
CDR3nt: TGTGCCAGCAGTCACACAGGCCAGGAGCTGTTTTTT